What follows are 2 T cell receptor beta chains derived from one specimen sequenced in a study of long-term antiretroviral therapy in people with HIV. Survey-level immunoSEQ v3.0 assays were run. The repertoire was sequenced with immunoSEQ multiplex PCR; TCRdb's copy has only in-frame clones and lacks some. Of about 18,000 clones in the sample, roughly 89% are singletons; the top ten hold approximately 9.5%. The specimen comprised unsorted PBMCs, sampled 3 years after starting antiretroviral therapy. The receptor set was obtained from a man in his fifties or sixties with HIV.

This clone has just one count. The chain employs TRBV5-4 and TRBJ2-2; D may match TRBD1 or TRBD2 (7 bases each). Germline V gene sequence: CDR1 SGHNT, CDR2 YYREEE (reference sequence). There are 15 residues in the CDR3. V lost 9 bases to trimming and J lost 5 bases, with 20 bases between them. Written as DNA, the CDR3 is TGTGCCATAAAAATGACAGGGAGGGGTACCGGGGAGCTGTTTTTT. Residues: CAIKMTGRGTGELFF.

The chain uses TRBV2 and TRBJ2-3; TRBD2 matches at 10 bases. From germline, CDR1 is SNHLY and CDR2 FYNNEI. The CDR3 consists of 16 residues. V lost 4 bases, J lost 0 bases, and 4 bases stayed unmatched. The CDR3 DNA sequence: TGTGCCAGCAGTGGCACTAGCGGGGAGAGCACAGATACGCAGTATTTT. Its translation: CASSGTSGESTDTQYF.